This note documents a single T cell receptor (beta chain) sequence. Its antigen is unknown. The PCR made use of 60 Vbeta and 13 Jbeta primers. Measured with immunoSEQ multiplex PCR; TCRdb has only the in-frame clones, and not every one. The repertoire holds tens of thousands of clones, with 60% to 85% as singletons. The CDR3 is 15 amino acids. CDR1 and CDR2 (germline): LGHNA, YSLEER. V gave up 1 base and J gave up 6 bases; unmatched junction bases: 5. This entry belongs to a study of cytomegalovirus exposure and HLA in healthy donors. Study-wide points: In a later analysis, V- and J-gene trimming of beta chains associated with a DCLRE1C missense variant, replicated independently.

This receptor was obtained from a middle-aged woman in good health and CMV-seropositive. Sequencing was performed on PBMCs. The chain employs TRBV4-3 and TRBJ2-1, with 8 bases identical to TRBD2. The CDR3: CASSQAGRGVNEQFF. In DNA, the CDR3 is TGCGCCAGCAGCCAAGCCGGGCGGGGGGTCAATGAGCAGTTCTTC.